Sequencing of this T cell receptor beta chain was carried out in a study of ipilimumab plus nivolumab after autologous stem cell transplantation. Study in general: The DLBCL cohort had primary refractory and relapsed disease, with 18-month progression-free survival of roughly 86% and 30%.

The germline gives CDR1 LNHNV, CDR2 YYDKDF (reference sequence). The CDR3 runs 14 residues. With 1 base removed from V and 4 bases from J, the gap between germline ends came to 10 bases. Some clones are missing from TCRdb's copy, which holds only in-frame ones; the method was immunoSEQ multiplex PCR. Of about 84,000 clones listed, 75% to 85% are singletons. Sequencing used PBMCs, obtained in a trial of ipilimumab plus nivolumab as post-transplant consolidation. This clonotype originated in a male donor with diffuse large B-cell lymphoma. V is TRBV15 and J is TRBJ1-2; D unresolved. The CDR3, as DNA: TGTGCCACCAGCAGAGGGGAGTTCTCCTATGGCTACACCTTC. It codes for CATSRGEFSYGYTF.